The rows below give T cell receptor beta chains drawn from one sample of a study of PD-L1 blockade in urothelial cancer. Only in-frame clones appear in the TCRdb table, and some are missing; sequencing was by immunoSEQ multiplex PCR. The table shows around 25,000 clones, with around nine tenths occurring only once. Source: PBMCs, taken around atezolizumab (anti-PD-L1) treatment. The source of these receptors is a man aged 45 to 65 with urothelial cancer. Each CDR3 is given with its conserved first and last residue. D genes are given only for firm matches.

>NA|TRBV9|TRBJ2-1
CASSVEGAPIYNEQFF
>TRBD1|TRBV7-6|TRBJ2-1
CASSPGGPGTEQFF
>TRBD2|TRBV5-1|TRBJ2-3
CASSYGTTTDTQYF
>TRBD2|TRBV4-1|TRBJ2-7
CASSQRLAGGSYEQYF
>TRBD1|TRBV30|TRBJ1-1
CAWSQGRGVTEAFF
>TRBD2|TRBV18|TRBJ2-2
CASSPGTSGGLNTGELFF
>TRBD2|TRBV5-6|TRBJ2-3
CASSWGLAGGTDTQYF
>TRBD1|TRBV27|TRBJ2-2
CASSYIQGGWTGELFF
>TRBD1|TRBV7-8|TRBJ1-5
CASSLAGQSNQPQHF
>TRBD2|TRBV15|TRBJ2-1
CATSSGRGIGGRVYNEQFF
>TRBD1|TRBV29-1|TRBJ2-7
CSVVAGTDQYEQYF
>NA|TRBV7-2|TRBJ2-1
CASSPRQDPYNEQFF
>NA|TRBV7-9|TRBJ1-1
CASSLASGGGTEAFF
>TRBD2|TRBV27|TRBJ2-5
CASRPSSAGAGETQYF
>NA|TRBV9|TRBJ1-5
CASSRGGQDGNQPQHF
>NA|TRBV27|TRBJ2-5
CASSLSWAEETQYF
>TRBD2|TRBV6-5|TRBJ2-1
CASSYSITSGKKQFF
>NA|TRBV5-6|TRBJ2-3
CASSWWGRGTDTQYF
>TRBD2|TRBV7-9|TRBJ2-1
CASSFTTGGRVYNEQFF
>NA|TRBV7-9|TRBJ2-6
CASTGPSGANVLTF
>NA|TRBV9|TRBJ1-5
CASSVDGNSNQPQHF
>TRBD2|TRBV2|TRBJ2-3
CASDGLEVDTQYF
>TRBD1|TRBV6-1|TRBJ2-7
CASTLTGGYEQYF
>NA|TRBV4-1|TRBJ2-6
CASSQEGRTSGANVLTF
>TRBD2|TRBV30|TRBJ2-1
CAWGGITSGRGEQFF
>TRBD1|TRBV27|TRBJ1-2
CASRGGTGPGGYTF
>NA|TRBV7-2|TRBJ1-2
CATLGGRGNYGYTF
>TRBD2|TRBV5-4|TRBJ2-7
CASSPSGGIYEQYF
>NA|TRBV7-2|TRBJ2-5
CASSHNSGQETQYF
>NA|TRBV5-8|TRBJ1-2
CASSKGQSRSEGYTF
>NA|TRBV30|TRBJ2-1
CAWAYRGGLLGLEQFF
>TRBD2|TRBV28|TRBJ2-4
CASSLPSTSGGPLAKNIQYF
>TRBD2|TRBV4-2|TRBJ2-3
CASSQDIQRGGTDTQYF
>NA|TRBV6-6|TRBJ2-3
CASSYSGADTQYF
>NA|TRBV5-1|TRBJ2-5
CASSLGQKKTQYF
>NA|TRBV28|TRBJ2-5
CASSPYESSQETQYF
>NA|TRBV30|TRBJ1-1
CAWSVRREDTEAFF
>NA|TRBV19|TRBJ1-3
CASSIPGRSGNTIYF
>NA|TRBV25-1|TRBJ2-7
CASSAGSYEQYF
>NA|TRBV2|TRBJ2-3
CASSEGGGADTQYF
>TRBD2|TRBV28|TRBJ2-3
CASSFPSGRTDTQYF
>TRBD2|TRBV9|TRBJ2-1
CASSNASGRYYNEQFF
>TRBD1|TRBV6-6|TRBJ2-7
CASTRTGGSYEQYF
>NA|TRBV2|TRBJ1-5
CASKAARNQPQHF
>TRBD1|TRBV27|TRBJ2-4
CASRSWGQGENIQYF
>TRBD1|TRBV10-3|TRBJ2-2
CAIRRDRGSNTGELFF
>NA|TRBV7-2|TRBJ2-1
CASSLAWLDNEQFF
>NA|TRBV6-5|TRBJ2-7
CASRVGRPYEQYF
>TRBD2|TRBV5-4|TRBJ2-7
CASSTGLAGGYEQYF
>TRBD1|TRBV27|TRBJ2-1
CASRDRGVVRNEQFF
>TRBD1|TRBV5-1|TRBJ2-7
CASSLGQNYEQYF
>TRBD1|TRBV7-9|TRBJ2-5
CASSKHMDRGQETQYF
>NA|TRBV6-5|TRBJ2-3
CASGQGITDTQYF